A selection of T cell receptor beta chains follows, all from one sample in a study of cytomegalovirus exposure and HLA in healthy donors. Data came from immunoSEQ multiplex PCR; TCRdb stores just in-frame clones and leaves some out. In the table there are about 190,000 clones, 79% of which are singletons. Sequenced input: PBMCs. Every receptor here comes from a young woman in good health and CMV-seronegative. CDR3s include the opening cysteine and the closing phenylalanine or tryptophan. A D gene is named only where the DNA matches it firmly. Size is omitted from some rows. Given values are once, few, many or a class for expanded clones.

TGTGCCAGCAGTTACGGGACTACAGAGACCCAGTACTTC,CASSYGTTETQYF,13,TRBD2,TRBV14,TRBJ2-5,NA
TGCGCCAGCAGTCGGACTGAGAGCTCCTACGAGCAGTACTTC,CASSRTESSYEQYF,14,NA,TRBV4-1,TRBJ2-7,NA
TGCGCCAGCAGCTTGGCCGGCGCGAGGCAGACGAGCTCCTATAATTCACCCCTCCACTTT,CASSLAGARQTSSYNSPLHF,20,NA,TRBV5-1,TRBJ1-6,few
TGCGCCAGCAGCTTGTCGGGTCAAGAGACCCAGTACTTC,CASSLSGQETQYF,13,NA,TRBV5-1,TRBJ2-5,NA
TGTGCCAGCAGCTTGGGCGGGGTCAGAAACTATGGCTACACCTTC,CASSLGGVRNYGYTF,15,NA,TRBV5-6,TRBJ1-2,few
TGTGCCAGTAGTATTGGGGCCCTGACTAGCACCTACGAGCAGTACTTC,CASSIGALTSTYEQYF,16,TRBD2,TRBV19,TRBJ2-7,NA
TGTGCCAGCAGCTTAGAACAGGGCTTCTATGGCTACACCTTC,CASSLEQGFYGYTF,14,NA,TRBV7-9,TRBJ1-2,NA
TGTGCCACCAGCAGAGATACCACCAGGGGAAGCTCCTATAATTCACCCCTCCACTTT,CATSRDTTRGSSYNSPLHF,19,NA,TRBV15,TRBJ1-6,NA
TGTGCCAGTAAGGACACCGGGACTACGACCTATAATTCACCCCTCCACTTT,CASKDTGTTTYNSPLHF,17,NA,TRBV19,TRBJ1-6,NA
TGTGCCAGCAGTCGCACCAGGTACGAGCAGTACTTC,CASSRTRYEQYF,12,NA,TRBV6-5,TRBJ2-7,NA
TGTGCCAGCAGCGGACACCCCGCCCCAGAAGCTTTCTTT,CASSGHPAPEAFF,13,NA,TRBV6-5,TRBJ1-1,NA
TGTGCCAGCAGTGATTTGGGGCCCAATCAGCCCCAGCATTTT,CASSDLGPNQPQHF,14,NA,TRBV2,TRBJ1-5,once
TGTGCCAGCAGTCGGGGGGGGGAGAGGGGTGAGCAGTTCTTC,CASSRGGERGEQFF,14,TRBD2,TRBV6-5,TRBJ2-1,NA
TGTGCCAGCAGCTTAGATTTACTAGCGGGCCACCCTGGGGCCAACGTCCTGACTTTC,CASSLDLLAGHPGANVLTF,19,TRBD2,TRBV7-3,TRBJ2-6,NA
TGTGCCAGCAGTTTCCAGGACAGGGGCGAAGAAGCTTTCTTT,CASSFQDRGEEAFF,14,TRBD1,TRBV28,TRBJ1-1,few
TGTGCCAGCAGTGGGGCCCTGACCAACTATGGCTACACCTTC,CASSGALTNYGYTF,14,NA,TRBV2,TRBJ1-2,NA
TGCGCCAGCAGCCCCAGGGGTTCCACTGAAGCTTTCTTT,CASSPRGSTEAFF,13,NA,TRBV10-1,TRBJ1-1,NA
TGTGCCAGCAGTTTAACTAGCGGGGCTATAGATACGCAGTATTTT,CASSLTSGAIDTQYF,15,TRBD2,TRBV28,TRBJ2-3,NA
TGCGCCAGCAGCTTGGACAGGGGTACCTCCTACGAGCAGTACTTC,CASSLDRGTSYEQYF,15,TRBD1,TRBV5-1,TRBJ2-7,few
TGTGCCAGCAGTTGGGACAGATCGGGCAATCAGCCCCAGCATTTT,CASSWDRSGNQPQHF,15,TRBD1,TRBV2,TRBJ1-5,NA
TGTGCCAGCAGTTACTTACAGGGGGATGGCTACACCTTC,CASSYLQGDGYTF,13,TRBD1,TRBV6-5,TRBJ1-2,NA
TGTGCCAGCAGCTTATCTACTAGCTTGGATGAGCAGTTCTTC,CASSLSTSLDEQFF,14,NA,TRBV7-9,TRBJ2-1,NA
TGTGCCAGCAGCCAAGGACAGGGCAGCTATGGCTACACCTTC,CASSQGQGSYGYTF,14,TRBD1,TRBV6-5,TRBJ1-2,few
TGTGCCAGCAGCGAGGGCCGTGGACTTCTGAACACCGGGGAGCTGTTTTTT,CASSEGRGLLNTGELFF,17,NA,TRBV11-2,TRBJ2-2,NA
TGTGCCAGCAGGCTACAGGGGGCAAGAAACACCATATATTTT,CASRLQGARNTIYF,14,TRBD1,TRBV6-5,TRBJ1-3,few
TGTGCCAGCAGCCTCCTGCGGGACTACGAGCAGTACTTC,CASSLLRDYEQYF,13,NA,TRBV11-2,TRBJ2-7,NA
TGCGCCAGCAGCGACGGGACAGCTGCTAGCACAGATACGCAGTATTTT,CASSDGTAASTDTQYF,16,TRBD1,TRBV5-1,TRBJ2-3,NA
TGTGCCAGCAGTGACACGAGGCGCACAGATACGCAGTATTTT,CASSDTRRTDTQYF,14,NA,TRBV6-4,TRBJ2-3,NA
TGTGCCAGCAGCCGTGGACAGGGAGATACTGAAGCTTTCTTT,CASSRGQGDTEAFF,14,TRBD1,TRBV13,TRBJ1-1,few
TGCGCCAGCAGCTTGGGGTTCCCAAACCAGGGGGATACGCAGTATTTT,CASSLGFPNQGDTQYF,16,NA,TRBV5-1,TRBJ2-3,NA
TGTGTTAGTGGTTTGGAACTAGCGGGAGGACGCTCCTACAATGAGCAGTTCTTC,CVSGLELAGGRSYNEQFF,18,TRBD2,TRBV12-5,TRBJ2-1,NA
TGTGCCAGCAGTTACTCGTTTGCCGGGGGGCAAGAGACCCAGTACTTC,CASSYSFAGGQETQYF,16,TRBD2,TRBV6-5,TRBJ2-5,NA
TGTGCCTGGAGTCAAGGGGCTATCGGCTACGAGCAGTACTTC,CAWSQGAIGYEQYF,14,NA,TRBV30,TRBJ2-7,NA
TGTGCCAGCAGCTTAGGACAGGACTATGGCTACACCTTC,CASSLGQDYGYTF,13,TRBD1,TRBV5-6,TRBJ1-2,NA
TGTGCCAGCAGCCCGACAGGCAACTATGGCTACACCTTC,CASSPTGNYGYTF,13,NA,TRBV7-2,TRBJ1-2,once
TGTGCCAGCAGCTTAGCACAGGGGGCCGACGAGCAGTACTTC,CASSLAQGADEQYF,14,TRBD1,TRBV7-2,TRBJ2-7,NA
TGCAGCGTTGTTTGGCGGCCATGGCACAATGAGCAGTTCTTC,CSVVWRPWHNEQFF,14,NA,TRBV29-1,TRBJ2-1,few
TGTGCCACCCGACTAGCGGGGGACTCCTACGAGCAGTACTTC,CATRLAGDSYEQYF,14,TRBD2,TRBV10-3,TRBJ2-7,NA
TGTGCCAGCAGAACCACCCTCAGCTCCTACGAGCAGTACTTC,CASRTTLSSYEQYF,14,NA,TRBV6-5,TRBJ2-7,NA
TGCGCCAGCAGCCATCGAGGACAGGGGGCAGGGGATTTCTTT,CASSHRGQGAGDFF,14,TRBD1,TRBV4-3,TRBJ1-1,NA
TGTGCCAGCAGTAACTCCGGGACTAGCGGGGCAGAGACCCAGTACTTC,CASSNSGTSGAETQYF,16,TRBD2,TRBV27,TRBJ2-5,NA
TGTGCCAGAGGGAGGCGGGAGGGAGGAGATACGCAGTATTTT,CARGRREGGDTQYF,14,TRBD2,TRBV6-1,TRBJ2-3,NA
TGTGCCAGTAGTAGCCTCGCAGCGGGATCGTACGAGCAGTACTTC,CASSSLAAGSYEQYF,15,TRBD2,TRBV19,TRBJ2-7,NA
TGTGCCAGCAGTCCAGGCCCTGAAGCTTTCTTT,CASSPGPEAFF,11,NA,TRBV5-5,TRBJ1-1,NA
TGTGCCAGCAGTGACAGGTCGTACACTGAAGCTTTCTTT,CASSDRSYTEAFF,13,NA,TRBV6-1,TRBJ1-1,NA
TGTGCCAGCAATGCAGGGCTAACCTACGAGCAGTACTTC,CASNAGLTYEQYF,13,NA,TRBV6-5,TRBJ2-7,NA
TGTGCCAGCAGTGAAGGTAGGGGGCGCGGCTATGGCTACACCTTC,CASSEGRGRGYGYTF,15,TRBD1,TRBV6-1,TRBJ1-2,NA
TGTGCCAGCCGAGGGACTATAAACAGCTCCTATAATTCACCCCTCCACTTT,CASRGTINSSYNSPLHF,17,NA,TRBV2,TRBJ1-6,once
TGTGCCAGCAGCTTAGGAGGCCAGCTGAACACTGAAGCTTTCTTT,CASSLGGQLNTEAFF,15,NA,TRBV7-2,TRBJ1-1,NA
TGTGCCAGCAGCTTAGAAGCGGGAGGGTTGAAAGATACGCAGTATTTT,CASSLEAGGLKDTQYF,16,TRBD2,TRBV7-8,TRBJ2-3,NA
TGTGCCAGCAGCTTTGGAGCGGGGACCACAGATACGCAGTATTTT,CASSFGAGTTDTQYF,15,TRBD2,TRBV5-8,TRBJ2-3,NA
TGCGCCAGCAGCTTGATTGCAGGGGGCAACTATGGCTACACCTTC,CASSLIAGGNYGYTF,15,TRBD1,TRBV5-1,TRBJ1-2,NA
TGTGCCACCCGAGGGTATAATTCACCCCTCCACTTT,CATRGYNSPLHF,12,NA,TRBV28,TRBJ1-6,NA